This T cell receptor (beta chain) was recovered during a study of control samples from healthy donors and cancer patients. Germline V CDR1 and CDR2: MNHEY, SVGAGI. There are 13 residues in the CDR3. Losses at the gene ends were 6 bases for V and 4 bases for J; bases not matched to a gene: 0. Data came from immunoSEQ multiplex PCR; TCRdb stores just in-frame clones and leaves some out. Of more than 120,000 clones detected, 91% appear once; the ten largest clones hold about 3.2%. This sequence originates from a man aged 25 to 45 in good health. The sample taken for sequencing was blood. The chain joins TRBV6-5 to TRBJ2-5, with 12 bases lining up with TRBD2. The CDR3 protein is CASRLAGGETQYF. CDR3 nucleotide sequence: TGTGCCAGCAGACTAGCGGGGGGAGAGACCCAGTACTTC.